Included here is one T cell receptor (beta chain) sequence, with context. Its binding antigen is unknown. Base qualities are not recorded, but no much larger clone differs from it by a single base. These data originate in a study of Ad26.COV2.S vaccination and SARS-CoV-2 variants (dated by TCRdb to the early 2020s). With regard to the full study: Vaccine-arm donors were drawn from COV1001, a multicentre, randomized, double-blind, placebo-controlled phase I-IIa trial of Ad26.COV2.S in healthy adults. Investigators remained blinded to trial group allocation during experiments and outcome assessment. The TCR-sequenced set comprised about 32 samples: some 20 Ad26.COV2.S vaccine recipients, 5 placebo recipients and 8 SARS-CoV-2 convalescent individuals. Sequencing of the TCRbeta repertoire served to evaluate the specificity and breadth of SARS-CoV-2-reactive T cell receptors following Ad26.COV2.S vaccination. Dosing of Ad26.COV2.S was intramuscular, at either 5x10^10 or 1x10^11 viral particles, delivered as one shot or as two shots spaced 56 days apart. Trial participants were randomized into five groups of five: low-dose or high-dose Ad26.COV2.S given once or twice, or placebo on both occasions.

V lost 3 bases and J lost 6 bases; the stretch between them is 11 bases long. CDR1 MDHEN and CDR2 SYDVKM are derived from the germline V gene. The CDR3 runs 14 residues from the cysteine to the phenylalanine. This entry keeps only the CDR3 DNA: 42 bases, framed from base 1. TCRbeta CDR3 regions were sequenced with the immunoSEQ Assay. After extraction, genomic DNA underwent amplification by bias-controlled multiplex PCR, followed by high-throughput sequencing. The study's processing was this. Collapsing and filtering of sequences were performed to quantify the absolute abundance of each unique TCRbeta CDR3 region. T cell fraction was estimated by normalization of TCRbeta template counts to usable DNA, with usable DNA being measured through amplification of reference genes present in all nucleated cells. Repertoire TCRs were annotated as SARS-CoV-2-specific when V gene, CDR3 amino acid sequence and J gene were exactly matched to a known reactive TCR set. The reference SARS-CoV-2 TCR set came from MIRA and was filtered for enrichment in COVID-19-positive ImmuneCODE repertoires, removing public or cross-reactive TCRs. Based on the MIRA antigens, annotated TCRs were further analysed at the level of specific ORF or position within ORF. Breadth was defined as annotated unique rearrangements over total unique productive rearrangements; depth was the summed frequency of those rearrangements. Two-sided Wilcoxon rank-sum tests were used to compare TCR breadth between groups. TCRdb retrieved this table from immuneACCESS and kept in-frame rearrangements only. Not all clones are present; in checked studies, unresolved V genes account for under half, and no reason is known for the remainder. That table is the source of V, J and clone size, and D and trimming were worked out from the DNA. Across this sample there are 380,000 or so clones, with about 88% seen only once. Approximately 11% of the sample belongs to the ten largest clones.

Results the study describes overall, beyond this receptor: Higher spike-specific TCR breadth was observed in Ad26.COV2.S recipients than in placebo recipients (P = 0.0014). Substantial breadth of spike-specific CD8+ and CD4+ T cell responses was reported after vaccination. Comparable non-spike TCR breadth was observed between vaccine and placebo recipients, consistent with only spike being contained in the vaccine. The study lacked the statistical power to compare responses across vaccine doses or regimens. The authors noted that the TCR breadth and depth analyses may have underestimated total T cell responses.

According to the study, the label for this sample's treatment or condition signals: some 20 received Ad26.COV2.S at low or high dose, single or two shots; roughly five received placebo; per-sample allocation not given. For vaccine and placebo recipients, repertoires were sequenced using samples collected on day 63 after the first injection. Cohort 1b enrolled roughly 25 adults aged 18-55 years at a single site in Boston, USA, between 29 July and 7 August 2020. As a vaccine, Ad26.COV2.S was a replication-incompetent adenovirus type 26 vector that expressed a prefusion-stabilized SARS-CoV-2 spike protein derived from the original Wuhan strain.

This TCR derives from a person between 18 and 60 years old who received the Ad26.COV2.S COVID-19 vaccine or a placebo. The specimen was peripheral blood, collected in a trial of Ad26.COV2.S vaccine versus placebo. The receptor chain draws on TRBV28 and TRBJ2-2, with the D gene tentatively TRBD1 or TRBD2, based on 5 matching bases in each. CDR3 region: CASSFFGTSGELFF. The sequenced DNA is TGTGCCAGCAGTTTTTTCGGGACCTCCGGGGAGCTGTTTTTT.